The T cell receptor beta chain described here comes from a study of T cell responses to AZD1222 COVID-19 vaccine. Across the study: Second doses that came at about 4 or about 12 weeks were put together.

About this clone itself: Antigen specificity is unknown.

The repertoire was sequenced with immunoSEQ multiplex PCR; TCRdb's copy has only in-frame clones and lacks some. The sample includes around 130,000 clones, nearly 95% of them seen just once. Unmatched junction bases numbered 7, after V lost 3 bases and J lost 5 bases. Germline CDR1 is SGDLS and CDR2 is YYNGEE. The CDR3 is made up of 14 amino acids. Study observations and caveats: Only six or seven AZD1222 recipients tested seropositive at baseline. The study reported that nearly half of spike-specific TCRs target unmutated variant regions.

The receptor comes from an adult in good health. This sample comprised peripheral blood, obtained on day 0 of AZD1222 vaccination. The chain has TRBV9 and TRBJ1-2, with 7 positions matching TRBD1. This CDR3 reads CASSGQGFVYGYTF. The CDR3 DNA is TGTGCCAGCAGCGGACAGGGATTTGTTTATGGCTACACCTTC.